This passage covers 15 T cell receptor beta chains from one sample sequenced in a study of blood T cell repertoires in COVID-19. This table comes from immunoSEQ multiplex PCR, and its TCRdb copy is limited to in-frame clones, with some not included. Of roughly 290,000 clones detected, around 82% appear once; the ten largest clones hold roughly 0.94%. Specimen: peripheral blood. These receptors originate from a human donor with COVID-19, enrolled during active disease. The donor label of this sample is uncertain.

The chain uses TRBV5-1 and TRBJ1-4, with TRBD1 as a possible D gene (6 bases). Germline-derived CDR1 and CDR2 are SGHRS and YFSETQ. The CDR3 extends over 15 amino acids. Trimming removed 9 bases at V and 3 bases at J, with 18 bases between. The CDR3 is CATAEGGSANEKLFF. The CDR3, as DNA: TGCGCCACCGCCGAGGGGGGGTCAGCTAATGAAAAACTGTTTTTT.

The V call is TRBV5-8, the J call TRBJ1-4; 9 bases match TRBD1. This CDR3 is built from 15 residues. V was pared by 4 bases and J by 5 bases, with 6 bases of the junction left unmatched. Germline V lookup: CDR1 SGHTS, CDR2 YDEGEE. Written as DNA, the CDR3 is TGTGCCAGCAGCCGCAACGGACAGGGGAATGAAAAACTGTTTTTT. Translated, it gives CASSRNGQGNEKLFF.

This clone was found a few times. The chain couples TRBV9 to TRBJ2-3; maybe TRBD2 (6 bases). The CDR3 is 16 residues long. V was cut by 4 bases and J by 5 bases, with 20 bases left in between. Germline V CDR1 and CDR2: SGDLS, YYNGEE. The DNA for the CDR3 is TGTGCCAGCAGCATCTTTCCTTCGGGGGTTGGAGATACGCAGTATTTT. Its protein is CASSIFPSGVGDTQYF.

The chain recombines TRBV27 with TRBJ2-2; D perhaps matches TRBD1 (5 bases). Trimming cost V 3 bases and J 3 bases, with 8 bases left between them. This CDR3 has 14 amino acids. Per the germline V gene, CDR1 is MNHEY and CDR2 is SMNVEV (reference sequence). The CDR3 nucleotides are TGTGCCAGCAGTTTTCGACAGTACACCGGGGAGCTGTTTTTT. Translation gives CASSFRQYTGELFF.

The chain employs TRBV6-5 and TRBJ1-2; 7 positions agree with TRBD1. This CDR3 is built from 14 residues. The germline gives CDR1 MNHEY, CDR2 SVGAGI. After removal of 6 bases from V and 0 bases from J, the junction contained 4 bases not matched to a gene. As DNA, the CDR3 is TGTGCCAGCAGCGGACAGGAAGCTAACTATGGCTACACCTTC. Its translation is CASSGQEANYGYTF.

The rearrangement uses TRBV6-2 or TRBV6-3 and TRBJ2-7; TRBD2 matches 10 bases. The CDR3 is made up of 16 amino acids. The V and J ends lost 2 bases and 1 base, in that order; junction bases with no gene match: 5. Germline lookup yields CDR1 MNHEY and CDR2 SVGEGT. CDR3 region: CASSYLGLAESYEQYF. The CDR3, as DNA: TGTGCCAGCAGTTACCTAGGACTAGCGGAATCCTACGAGCAGTACTTC.

The rearrangement links TRBV30 to TRBJ2-2; 8 nucleotides line up with TRBD2. After removal of 4 bases from V and 5 bases from J, the junction contained 12 bases not matched to a gene. The CDR3 totals 16 residues. Germline V gene lookup returns CDR1 GTSNPN and CDR2 SVGIG (reference sequence). The CDR3 region is CAWKAGLVVGTGELFF. CDR3 DNA: TGTGCCTGGAAAGCGGGACTAGTAGTTGGGACCGGGGAGCTGTTTTTT.

This clone was seen only once. This rearrangement joins TRBV7-9 to TRBJ2-3; D remains unclear. Trimming left V 5 bases short and J 5 bases short, with 8 bases between. Germline lookup yields CDR1 SEHNR and CDR2 FQNEAQ (reference sequence). CDR3 length equals 12 residues. As DNA, the CDR3 is TGTGCCAGCAGCGAACCAGGAGATACGCAGTATTTT. Protein product: CASSEPGDTQYF.

The chain has TRBV6-5 and TRBJ1-1; TRBD1 matches 9 bases. The CDR3 runs 13 residues. Germline V gene lookup returns CDR1 MNHEY and CDR2 SVGAGI. After removal of 6 bases from V and 7 bases from J, the junction contained 6 bases not matched to a gene. In DNA form, the CDR3 reads TGTGCCAGCAGATATGGACAGGGGATTGAAGCTTTCTTT. Translating it yields CASRYGQGIEAFF.

This rearrangement joins TRBV19 to TRBJ1-2, with 8 bases aligning to TRBD1. The CDR3 runs 14 residues. Germline loops: CDR1 LNHDA, CDR2 SQIVND (reference sequence). Germline trimming cut 4 bases from V and 4 bases from J; bases unmatched to any gene: 5. The CDR3 DNA follows: TGTGCCAGTAGTACAGGGGGCGTCTCCTATGGCTACACCTTC. Protein product: CASSTGGVSYGYTF.

The rearrangement uses TRBV5-6 and TRBJ2-2; 9 nucleotides align to TRBD1. V lost 5 bases to trimming and J lost 8 bases; unmatched junction nucleotides: 13. Germline V gene sequence: CDR1 SGHDT, CDR2 YYEEEE. The length of the CDR3 is 16 residues. CDR3 bases: TGTGCCAGCAGTTACCGGGGACAGGGTTTATTAGGGGAGCTGTTTTTT. Its protein product is CASSYRGQGLLGELFF.

This rearrangement joins TRBV5-1 to TRBJ2-3, with D possibly TRBD2 on 7 matching bases. V was trimmed by 0 bases and J by 4 bases, leaving 15 bases between them. This CDR3 comprises 16 residues. CDR1 and CDR2 (germline): SGHRS, YFSETQ. The CDR3 spells CASSLEGRGNSDTQYF. In DNA, the CDR3 is TGCGCCAGCAGCTTGGAGGGGAGGGGGAATTCAGATACGCAGTATTTT.

The chain couples TRBV7-2 to TRBJ2-1; 7 positions match TRBD2. Germline values: CDR1 SGHTA, CDR2 FQGNSA. CDR3 length: 18 residues. V lost 6 bases and J lost 0; bases outside the gene matches: 14. CDR3: CASSIKSGDIFSYNEQFF. The DNA of the CDR3 is TGTGCCAGCAGTATTAAAAGCGGGGATATTTTCTCCTACAATGAGCAGTTCTTC.

J is TRBJ2-2 and V is TRBV9; 10 bases line up with TRBD2. Germline V gene data show CDR1 as SGDLS and CDR2 as YYNGEE. V lost 4 bases, J lost 2 bases, and 5 bases stayed unmatched. This CDR3 is 16 amino acids long. The CDR3 coding sequence is TGTGCCAGCAGCCAGTGGACTAGCGGCAACACCGGGGAGCTGTTTTTT. This gives the protein CASSQWTSGNTGELFF. Supplemented by reference TRBV9 and TRBJ2-2, the full variable domain reads DSGVTQTPKHLITATGQRVTLRCSPRSGDLSVYWYQQSLDQGLQFLIQYYNGEERAKGNILERFSAQQFPDLHSELNLSSLELGDSALYFCASSQWTSGNTGELFFGEGSRLTVL.

The rearrangement links TRBV28 to TRBJ1-4; tentative D call: TRBD1 (6 bases). The CDR3 sequence is 12 residues long. The V gene's germline CDR1 is MDHEN and CDR2 SYDVKM. Trimming pared 8 bases from V and 6 bases from J, leaving 10 bases between. DNA for the CDR3: TGTGCCAGCTGTCAGGGGTATGAAAAACTGTTTTTT. Translation gives CASCQGYEKLFF.